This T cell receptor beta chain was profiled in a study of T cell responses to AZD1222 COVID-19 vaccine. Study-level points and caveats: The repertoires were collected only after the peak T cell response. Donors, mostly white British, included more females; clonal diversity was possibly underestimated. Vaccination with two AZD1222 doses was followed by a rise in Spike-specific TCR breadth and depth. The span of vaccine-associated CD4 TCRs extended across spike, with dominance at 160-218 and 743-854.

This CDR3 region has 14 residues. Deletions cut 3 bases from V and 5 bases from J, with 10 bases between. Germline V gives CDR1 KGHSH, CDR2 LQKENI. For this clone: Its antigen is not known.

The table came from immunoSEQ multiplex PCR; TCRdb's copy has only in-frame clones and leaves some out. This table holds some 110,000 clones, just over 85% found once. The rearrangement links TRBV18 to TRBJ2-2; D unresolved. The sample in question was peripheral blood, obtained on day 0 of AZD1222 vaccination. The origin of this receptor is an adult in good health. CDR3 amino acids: CASSPGFRTGELFF. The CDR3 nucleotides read TGTGCCAGCTCACCGGGCTTTCGGACCGGGGAGCTGTTTTTT.